Sequencing of this TCR beta chain was carried out in a study of blood T cell repertoires in COVID-19. Across the whole study: PBMCs, B-cell-depleted T cells, or T cells were the source of the cDNA or gDNA that made up the material.

V was clipped by 5 bases and J by 6 bases; unmatched bases: 11. This CDR3 contains 15 residues. Germline CDR1 and CDR2: SEHNR and FQNEAQ (reference sequence). Produced via immunoSEQ multiplex PCR; TCRdb's table is partial and in-frame only. The sample lists about 360,000 clones; about 86% were seen once. The chain couples TRBV7-9 to TRBJ2-3; 7 nucleotides agree with TRBD2. The source material was peripheral blood. The origin of this receptor is a woman aged 60-75 years with COVID-19, enrolled during active disease. This CDR3 reads CASSRATGRADTQYF. For the CDR3, the DNA is TGTGCCAGCAGCCGCGCCACGGGGAGGGCGGATACGCAGTATTTT.